This entry describes one T cell receptor beta chain. This clonotype has at least ten counts. Its recognized antigen is unknown. Base-call qualities are not available, and no considerably larger clone is one nucleotide away. TCR beta CDR3 regions were amplified from RNA transcripts. For the first round of RT-PCR on the TCR CDR3, the HTBI primer set was used together with the Qiagen OneStep RT-PCR kit. Libraries were constructed in a second round of multiplex PCR, after which size selection and purification were performed. Sequencing of the libraries was done on an Illumina HiSeq2000 using paired-end 100 bp reads. Turning to the authors' computational methods: SOAPnuke was used to process the raw data, throwing out any read that contained adapters or uncalled bases, had a mean Phred below 15, or lacked an exact constant-primer or identifier match. COPE v1.2.5 was used to merge the high-quality paired reads, and each unique nucleotide sequence was defined as a clonotype. Clonotypes were aligned to IMGT TRBV, TRBD and TRBJ reference segments using MiTCR v1.1. The analysis was restricted to V-J combinations with a frequency above 0.0001, which together covered roughly 99% of the repertoires. The TCS score was defined as F50 (clonal expansion) divided by E x V (chaos), with BLOSUM62-based TCRdist calculated between CDR3 peptides within each V-J. Welch's t-statistics and random forest reduced fewer than 600 V-J features to about 12, which were used in a naive Bayes classifier (R e1071). TCRdb reprocessed the public reads (quality trimming at Q25 with fastp, clone calling with MiXCR) and kept in-frame beta chains. A single entry per CDR3 protein holds the most common genes and DNA from its merged rows. The V and J calls reflect TCRdb's pipeline rather than the authors' work. This sample lists 250,000 to 300,000 distinct CDR3 sequences; approximately 14% were detected once. 7.9% of the sample is taken by the ten largest.

Stable Graves' hyperthyroidism was defined as the absence of progression to ophthalmopathy over 18 months of follow-up. Hyperthyroidism patients were newly diagnosed, with disease duration under 2 months, and aged 18 to 65 years. Patients with uncontrolled infections, other autoimmune diseases, pregnancy or lactation were excluded. Clinical symptoms, serum thyroxine and TRAb, thyroid ultrasound, and orbital computed tomography formed the basis for the diagnoses. PBMCs were isolated from more than 9 ml of fresh peripheral blood by Ficoll-Paque density gradient centrifugation. Total RNA was extracted using Trizol reagent, and RNA quality was assessed on an Agilent 2100 Bioanalyzer. The record originates from a study of T cells in Graves' hyperthyroidism and ophthalmopathy (dated by TCRdb to about 2019). Regarding the research as a whole: Peripheral blood samples were taken at initial diagnosis, before any treatment was given. A discovery cohort of about 100 patients, approximately 45 with Graves' ophthalmopathy and 57 with stable Graves' hyperthyroidism, was used to find distinguishing TCR V-J signatures. Whether ophthalmopathy could be predicted prospectively was tested in an independent validation cohort made up of approximately 19 hyperthyroidism patients plus 17 patients who later progressed to ophthalmopathy. The roughly 91 discovery patients were randomly divided into training and test sets at a 7:3 ratio. In about six Graves' hyperthyroidism patients, the study also compared T-cell repertoires from thyroid tissue with T-cell repertoires from blood. After blood sampling, hyperthyroidism patients were treated with methimazole at a starting dose of 30 mg daily, and ophthalmopathy patients were treated with high-dose intravenous methylprednisolone. The paper reports TCR Vbeta CDR3 sequencing of 130 to 150 peripheral blood samples: over 40 ophthalmopathy, fewer than 80 hyperthyroidism and 17 progressor patients.

Overall study results and their limits: In validation, the model predicted progression to ophthalmopathy with approximately 71% sensitivity and roughly 72% specificity, a median of about six months before onset. No statistical method was used to set the sample size in advance, and investigators knew the group allocation. Most expanded thyroid clonotypes (frequency above 0.001) were also found in blood, which suggests that blood repertoires may mirror thyroid immune responses. A model built on a 13 V-J signature distinguished ophthalmopathy from stable hyperthyroidism, reaching roughly 88% sensitivity and about 81% specificity in cross-validation and 80%/75% in testing.

CDR1 and CDR2 are drawn from the germline V gene: MNHNS, SASEGT. V ends up 5 bases short and J 6 bases short, with an unmatched junction base count of 7. Counted from cysteine to phenylalanine, this CDR3 has 16 amino acids. Of the read, only the CDR3 DNA is kept; its 48 bases are in frame from base 1. The TCR originated in a middle-aged woman with Graves' hyperthyroidism. The sequenced sample consisted of blood. The rearrangement combines TRBV6-1 with TRBJ2-3, with 14 bases in between that match TRBD2. This receptor carries the CDR3 CASSWGLAGEGDTQYF. DNA sequence: TGTGCCAGCAGTTGGGGACTAGCGGGAGAAGGGGATACGCAGTATTTT.